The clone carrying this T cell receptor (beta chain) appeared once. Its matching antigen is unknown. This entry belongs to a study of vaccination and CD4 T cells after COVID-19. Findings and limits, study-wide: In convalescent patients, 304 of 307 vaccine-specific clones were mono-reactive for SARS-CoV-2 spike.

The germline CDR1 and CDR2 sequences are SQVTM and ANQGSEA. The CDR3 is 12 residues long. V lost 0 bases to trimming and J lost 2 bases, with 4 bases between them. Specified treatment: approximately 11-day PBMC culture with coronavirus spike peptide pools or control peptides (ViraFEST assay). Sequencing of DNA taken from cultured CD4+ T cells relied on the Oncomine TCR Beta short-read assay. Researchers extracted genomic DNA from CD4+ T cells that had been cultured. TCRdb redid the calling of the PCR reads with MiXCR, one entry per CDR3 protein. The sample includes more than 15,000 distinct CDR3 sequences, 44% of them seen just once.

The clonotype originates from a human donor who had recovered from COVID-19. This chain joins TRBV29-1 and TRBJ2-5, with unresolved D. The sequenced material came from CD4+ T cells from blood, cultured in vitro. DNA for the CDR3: TGCAGCGTTGAAGAATTACAAGAGACCCAGTACTTC. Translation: CSVEELQETQYF.